The 2 T cell receptor beta chains reported below all come from one sample, sequenced in a study of blood T cell repertoires in COVID-19. This table comes from immunoSEQ multiplex PCR, and its TCRdb copy is limited to in-frame clones, with some not included. Among 85,000 to 130,000 clones listed, about 86% were seen once. The sequenced material came from PBMCs or T cells enriched from blood (not recorded which). These TCRs come from a woman aged 45-60 years who had recovered from COVID-19.

For the CDR3, the DNA is TGTGCCACCAGTGATAAGCAGGGGACCTCTAATGAAAAACTGTTTTTT. Encoded protein: CATSDKQGTSNEKLFF. The chain combines TRBV24-1 with TRBJ1-4; tentative D call: TRBD1 (6 bases). The CDR3 is 16 residues long. Germline CDR1 is KGHDR and CDR2 is SFDVKD. V was pared by 3 bases and J by 3 bases, with 13 bases between.

The sample holds a few counts of this clone. This chain joins TRBV5-1 and TRBJ1-3, with D tentatively TRBD1 (6 bases). V lost 2 bases, J lost 6 bases, and 9 bases lay in between. CDR3 length: 13 residues. Germline CDR1 is SGHRS and CDR2 is YFSETQ. CDR3 amino acids: CASSFGGANTIYF. In nucleotides, the CDR3 is TGCGCCAGCAGCTTCGGGGGGGCAAACACCATATATTTT.